This T cell receptor beta chain was captured in a study of T cell changes during pregnancy in multiple sclerosis. Data came from immunoSEQ multiplex PCR; TCRdb stores just in-frame clones and leaves some out. The sample includes tens of thousands of clones, approximately 92% seen only once; the top ten take approximately 4%. The CDR3 consists of 13 residues. V gave up 3 bases and J gave up 2 bases; unmatched junction bases: 4. Germline V gene data show CDR1 as SQVTM and CDR2 as ANQGSEA. The specimen was peripheral blood, collected after pregnancy. The clonotype was recovered from a female donor in good health, enrolled as a control in a pregnancy study. This chain uses TRBV29-1 with TRBJ2-7; TRBD2 agrees at 7 bases. This CDR3 reads CSVDGGTTYEQYF. DNA of the CDR3: TGCAGCGTTGACGGGGGGACCACCTACGAGCAGTACTTC.